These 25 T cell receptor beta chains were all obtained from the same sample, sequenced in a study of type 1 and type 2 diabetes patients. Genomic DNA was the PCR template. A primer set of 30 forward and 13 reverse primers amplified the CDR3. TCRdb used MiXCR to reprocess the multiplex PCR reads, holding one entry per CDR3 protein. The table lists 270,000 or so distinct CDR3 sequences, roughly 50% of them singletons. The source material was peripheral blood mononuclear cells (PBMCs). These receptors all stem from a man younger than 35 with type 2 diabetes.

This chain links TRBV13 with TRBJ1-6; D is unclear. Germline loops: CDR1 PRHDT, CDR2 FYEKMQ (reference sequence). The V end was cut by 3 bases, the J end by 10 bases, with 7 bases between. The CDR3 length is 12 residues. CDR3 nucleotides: TGTGCCAGCAGCTTGGAAGGCTCACCCCTCCACTTT. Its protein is CASSLEGSPLHF.

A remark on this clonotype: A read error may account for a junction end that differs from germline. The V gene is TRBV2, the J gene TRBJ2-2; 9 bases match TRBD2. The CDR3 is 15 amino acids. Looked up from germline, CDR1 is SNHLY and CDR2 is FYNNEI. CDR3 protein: CASSHSGGDTGELFF. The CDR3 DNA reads TGTGCCAGCAGTCATAGCGGGGGTGACACGGGGGAGCTGTTTTTT.

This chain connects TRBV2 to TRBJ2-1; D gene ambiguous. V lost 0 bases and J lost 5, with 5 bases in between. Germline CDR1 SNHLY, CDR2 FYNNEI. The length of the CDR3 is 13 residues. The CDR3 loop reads CASSEASDNEQFF. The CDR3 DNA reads TGTGCCAGCAGTGAAGCCTCGGACAATGAGCAGTTCTTC.

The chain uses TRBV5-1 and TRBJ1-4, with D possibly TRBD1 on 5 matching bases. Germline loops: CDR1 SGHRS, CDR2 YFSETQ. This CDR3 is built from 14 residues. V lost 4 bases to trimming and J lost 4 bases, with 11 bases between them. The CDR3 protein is CASSVDTLNEKLFF. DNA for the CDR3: TGCGCCAGCAGCGTGGACACTCTTAATGAAAAACTGTTTTTT.

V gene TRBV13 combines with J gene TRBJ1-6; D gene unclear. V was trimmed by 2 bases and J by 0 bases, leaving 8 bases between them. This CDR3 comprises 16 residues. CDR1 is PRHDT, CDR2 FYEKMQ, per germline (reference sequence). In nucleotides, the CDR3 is TGTGCCAGCAGCTTATTCGGAAGCTCCTATAATTCACCCCTCCACTTT. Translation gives CASSLFGSSYNSPLHF.

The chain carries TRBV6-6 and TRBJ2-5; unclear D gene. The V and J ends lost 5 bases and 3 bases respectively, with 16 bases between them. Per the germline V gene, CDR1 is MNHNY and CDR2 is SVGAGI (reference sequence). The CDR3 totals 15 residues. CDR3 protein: CASSPRKVKEETQYF. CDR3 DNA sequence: TGTGCCAGCAGTCCCCGCAAAGTAAAGGAAGAGACCCAGTACTTC.

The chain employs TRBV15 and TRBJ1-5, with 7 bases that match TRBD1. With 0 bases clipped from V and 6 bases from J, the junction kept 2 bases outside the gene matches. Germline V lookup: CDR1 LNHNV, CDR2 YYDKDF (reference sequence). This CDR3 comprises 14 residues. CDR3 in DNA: TGTGCCACCAGCAGAGACAGGGGGAGTCAGCCCCAGCATTTT. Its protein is CATSRDRGSQPQHF.

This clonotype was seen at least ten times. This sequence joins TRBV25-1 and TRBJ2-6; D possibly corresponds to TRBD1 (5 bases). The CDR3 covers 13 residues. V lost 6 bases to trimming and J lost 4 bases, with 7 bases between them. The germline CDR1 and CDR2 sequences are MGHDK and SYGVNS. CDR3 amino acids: CASRGPGANVLTF. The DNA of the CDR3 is TGTGCCAGCAGGGGGCCCGGGGCCAACGTCCTGACTTTC.

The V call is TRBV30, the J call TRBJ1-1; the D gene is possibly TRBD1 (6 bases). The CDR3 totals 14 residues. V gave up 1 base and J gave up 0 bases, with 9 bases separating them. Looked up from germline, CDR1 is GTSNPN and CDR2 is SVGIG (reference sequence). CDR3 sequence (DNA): TGTGCCTGGAGTGATAGGACAGTGAACACTGAAGCTTTCTTT. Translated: CAWSDRTVNTEAFF.

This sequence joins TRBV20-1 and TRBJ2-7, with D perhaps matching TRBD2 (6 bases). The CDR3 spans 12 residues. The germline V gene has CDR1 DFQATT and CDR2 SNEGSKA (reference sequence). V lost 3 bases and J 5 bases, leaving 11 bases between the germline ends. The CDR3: CSASREYHEQYF. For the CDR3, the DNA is TGCAGTGCTAGTCGGGAGTACCACGAGCAGTACTTC.

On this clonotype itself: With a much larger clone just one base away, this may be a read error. The CDR3 reads CASSTQMGRTCVQYF. CDR3 DNA sequence: TGTGCCAGCAGCACCCAGATGGGGCGAACGTGCGTGCAGTACTTC. This sequence joins TRBV7-3 and TRBJ2-7, with D maybe TRBD1 (5 bases). The V and J ends lost 5 bases and 9 bases respectively, with 23 bases between them. CDR1 and CDR2 from the germline V gene are SGHTA and FQGTGA. The CDR3 has 15 residues. The complete variable domain, with remaining parts taken from reference TRBV7-3 and TRBJ2-7, reads GAGVSQTPSNKVTEKGKYVELRCDPISGHTALYWYRQSLGQGPEFLIYFQGTGAADDSGLPNDRFFAVRPEGSVSTLKIQRTERGDSAVYLCASSTQMGRTCVQYFGPGTRLTVT.

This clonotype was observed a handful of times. CDR3 coding DNA: TGTGCCAGCAGTGAAATGGGGACAGGGTTTTCACCCCTCCACTTT. It translates to CASSEMGTGFSPLHF. This chain links TRBV6-1 with TRBJ1-6; TRBD1 matches at 9 bases. Germline V gene lookup returns CDR1 MNHNS and CDR2 SASEGT. V lost 2 bases and J lost 9; bases outside the gene matches: 5. The CDR3 is 15 residues long.

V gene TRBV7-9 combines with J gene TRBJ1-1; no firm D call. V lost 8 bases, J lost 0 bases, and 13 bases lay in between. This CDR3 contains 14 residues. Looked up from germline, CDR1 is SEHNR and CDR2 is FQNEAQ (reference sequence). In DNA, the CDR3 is TGTGCCAGCCATCCCGCTGACTTGAACACTGAAGCTTTCTTT. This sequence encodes CASHPADLNTEAFF.

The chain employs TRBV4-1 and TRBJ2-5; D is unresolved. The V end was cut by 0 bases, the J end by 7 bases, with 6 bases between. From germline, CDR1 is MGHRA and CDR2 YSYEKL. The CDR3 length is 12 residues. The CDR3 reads CASSQEKATQYF. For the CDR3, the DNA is TGCGCCAGCAGCCAAGAAAAGGCGACCCAGTACTTC.

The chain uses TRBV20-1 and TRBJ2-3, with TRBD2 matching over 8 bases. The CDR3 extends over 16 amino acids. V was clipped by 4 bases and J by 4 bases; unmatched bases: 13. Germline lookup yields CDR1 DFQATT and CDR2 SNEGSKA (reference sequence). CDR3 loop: CSANIMSGRGSDTQYF. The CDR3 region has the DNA TGCAGTGCTAATATAATGAGCGGGAGAGGCTCAGATACGCAGTATTTT.

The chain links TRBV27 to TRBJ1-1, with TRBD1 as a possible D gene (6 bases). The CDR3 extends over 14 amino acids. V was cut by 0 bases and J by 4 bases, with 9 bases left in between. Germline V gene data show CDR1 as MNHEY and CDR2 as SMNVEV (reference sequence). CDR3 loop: CASSLSRGATEAFF. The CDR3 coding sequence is TGTGCCAGCAGTTTATCCAGGGGAGCCACTGAAGCTTTCTTT.

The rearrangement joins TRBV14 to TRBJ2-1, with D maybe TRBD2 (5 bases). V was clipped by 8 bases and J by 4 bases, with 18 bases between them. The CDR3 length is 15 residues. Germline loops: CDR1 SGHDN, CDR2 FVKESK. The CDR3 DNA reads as TGTGCCAGCGCGACTGAGGGTTACCCTTACAATGAGCAGTTCTTC. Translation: CASATEGYPYNEQFF.

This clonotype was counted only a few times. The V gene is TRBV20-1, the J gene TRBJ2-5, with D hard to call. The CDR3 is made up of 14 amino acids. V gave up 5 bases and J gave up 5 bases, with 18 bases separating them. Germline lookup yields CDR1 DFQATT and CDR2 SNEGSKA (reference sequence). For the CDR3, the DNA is TGCAGTGCTCAACCACTTAATTTAGAGGAGACCCAGTACTTC. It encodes CSAQPLNLEETQYF.

CDR3 sequence (DNA): TGTGCCGGTCTTGGCGGGAGGAGCTACGAGCAGTACTTC. Translated: CAGLGGRSYEQYF. The rearrangement uses TRBV30 and TRBJ2-7, with 8 bases matching TRBD2. J gave up 3 bases and V 8 bases, and 9 bases lay outside the gene matches. This CDR3 has 13 residues. From germline, CDR1 is GTSNPN and CDR2 SVGIG (reference sequence).

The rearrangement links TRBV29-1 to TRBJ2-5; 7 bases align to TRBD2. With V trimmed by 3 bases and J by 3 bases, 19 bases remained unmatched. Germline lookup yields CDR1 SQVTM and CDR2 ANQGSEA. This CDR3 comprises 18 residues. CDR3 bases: TGCAGCGTTGATGGGGCGGACATGGGTTCGAGCGGGGAAGAGACCCAGTACTTC. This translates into CSVDGADMGSSGEETQYF.

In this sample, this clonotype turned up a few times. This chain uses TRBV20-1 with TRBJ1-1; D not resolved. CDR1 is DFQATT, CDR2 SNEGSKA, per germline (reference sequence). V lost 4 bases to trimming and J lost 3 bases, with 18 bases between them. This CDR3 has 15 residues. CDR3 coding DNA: TGCAGTGCTAAGCAGTCTTGGCCCGGGGACACTGAAGCTTTCTTT. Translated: CSAKQSWPGDTEAFF.

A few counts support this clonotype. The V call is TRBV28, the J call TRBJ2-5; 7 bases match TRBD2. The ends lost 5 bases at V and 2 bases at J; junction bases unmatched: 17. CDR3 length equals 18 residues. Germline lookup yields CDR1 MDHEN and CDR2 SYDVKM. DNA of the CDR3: TGTGCCAGCAGTCCGCTTCCCGGGAGGAAAGAGGGGCAAGAGACCCAGTACTTC. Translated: CASSPLPGRKEGQETQYF.

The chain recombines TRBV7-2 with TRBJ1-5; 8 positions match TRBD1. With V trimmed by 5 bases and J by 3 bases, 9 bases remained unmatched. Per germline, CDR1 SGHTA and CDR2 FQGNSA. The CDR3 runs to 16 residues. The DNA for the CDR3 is TGTGCCAGCAGCCTCCCTGGACAGGGCGCCAATCAGCCCCAGCATTTT. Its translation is CASSLPGQGANQPQHF.

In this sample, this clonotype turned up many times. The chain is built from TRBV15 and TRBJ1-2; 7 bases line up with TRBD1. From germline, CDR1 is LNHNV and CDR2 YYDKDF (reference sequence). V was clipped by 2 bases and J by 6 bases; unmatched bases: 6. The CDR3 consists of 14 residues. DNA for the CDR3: TGTGCCACCAGCAGACAATACAGGGGAGATGGCTACACCTTC. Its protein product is CATSRQYRGDGYTF.

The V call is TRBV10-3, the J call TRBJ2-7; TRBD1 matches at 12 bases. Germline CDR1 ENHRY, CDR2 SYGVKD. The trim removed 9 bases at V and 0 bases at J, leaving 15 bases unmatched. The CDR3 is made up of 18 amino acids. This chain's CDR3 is CAIHSGTGGGPISYEQYF. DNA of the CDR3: TGTGCCATACACTCCGGGACAGGGGGCGGACCAATCTCCTACGAGCAGTACTTC.